Given below is one T cell receptor (beta chain) in context. Its antigen is unknown. These data are taken from a study of shared clonotypes between healthy human individuals. Study conclusions and caveats: The represented genetic and exposure-history diversity was limited by the small number of donors. Although depth was large, rarefaction showed that sequencing of the sorted subsets was incomplete.

V lost 5 bases to trimming and J lost 1 base, with 21 bases between them. Germline CDR1 reads SGHTA; CDR2 reads FQGNSA. The CDR3 runs 17 residues. Deep level was the assay's run setting. The protocol was immunoSEQ multiplex PCR, while the TCRdb copy is restricted to in-frame clones and leaves out a portion. There are hundreds of thousands of clones in the sample; 74% occur only once, and 1.7% lies in the top ten. The gene calls are TRBV7-2 and TRBJ2-7, with D perhaps TRBD1 or TRBD2 (5 bases each). Input material: memory CD4+ T cells sorted from blood. Subset of the sample: CD45RA-negative fraction. The receptor was derived from a woman in her 30s in good health. The DNA of the CDR3 is TGTGCCAGCAGCCCTAAGCGAGGGGTTCTTAGGTCCTACGAGCAGTACTTC. Amino acid sequence: CASSPKRGVLRSYEQYF.